These 14 T cell receptor beta chains were sequenced from one sample in a study of blood T cells in healthy people across ages. A second roughly 6 to 12 cycle PCR used barcoded and J-beta primers. TCRdb ran MiXCR on the 5' RACE reads and lists one entry per CDR3 protein. Among over 700,000 distinct CDR3 sequences listed, roughly 25% were seen once. The same data also contributed to another study, on T cells of mothers and their children.

Input material: blood. Source of these receptors: a boy between 10 and 17 years old in good health.

This chain connects TRBV7-9 to TRBJ2-1; 10 bases align to TRBD1. CDR3 length equals 16 residues. Germline V gives CDR1 SEHNR, CDR2 FQNEAQ (reference sequence). J was trimmed by 7 bases and V by 5 bases; bases with no gene match: 11. DNA of the CDR3: TGTGCCAGCAGCAGACATGGGACAGGGGAGCGAAATGAGCAGTTCTTC. Amino acids: CASSRHGTGERNEQFF. Filled out from reference TRBV7-9 and TRBJ2-1, the complete variable domain reads DTGVSQNPRHKITKRGQNVTFRCDPISEHNRLYWYRQTLGQGPEFLTYFQNEAQLEKSRLLSDRFSAERPKGSFSTLEIQRTEQGDSAMYLCASSRHGTGERNEQFFGPGTRLTVL.

This chain connects TRBV29-1 to TRBJ1-1; TRBD1 matches at 9 bases. The CDR3 runs to 14 residues. CDR1 is SQVTM and CDR2 is ANQGSEA in the germline V gene. After removal of 6 bases from V and 0 bases from J, the junction contained 5 bases not matched to a gene. CDR3 in amino acids: CSVRGDRVNTEAFF. The DNA for the CDR3 is TGCAGCGTCAGGGGGGACAGGGTGAACACTGAAGCTTTCTTT.

The CDR3 loop is CASSIYFFRDELNYGYTF. CDR3 sequence (DNA): TGCGCCAGCAGTATATACTTCTTCCGGGACGAGCTGAACTATGGCTACACCTTC. The chain links TRBV4-1 to TRBJ1-2; a weak D match, TRBD1 (5 bases). V was shortened by 6 bases and J by 2 bases, with 25 bases between the two germline ends. Germline V gene sequence: CDR1 MGHRA, CDR2 YSYEKL. This CDR3 contains 18 residues.

V gene TRBV11-3 combines with J gene TRBJ1-2, with a weak D call TRBD1 (5 bases). The germline V and J ends were trimmed by 3 bases and 5 bases, with 16 bases remaining between them. This CDR3 is 15 amino acids long. CDR1 SGHNT and CDR2 YENEEA come from the germline V gene. CDR3 nucleotide sequence: TGTGCCAGCAGCTTGAGGTGGAGGGGCGTTTATGGCTACACCTTC. This encodes CASSLRWRGVYGYTF.

In its sample, this clonotype was seen a few times. The rearrangement links TRBV12-3 or TRBV12-4 to TRBJ2-5; 8 bases map to TRBD1. V trimming: 1 base; J trimming: 11 bases; junction bases outside the gene matches: 6. This CDR3 has 13 residues. The CDR3 nucleotides are TGTGCCAGCAGTTTAGTCGGCCGGGACAGGCAGTACTTC. This sequence encodes CASSLVGRDRQYF.

This sequence joins TRBV10-3 and TRBJ2-5; 11 bases agree with TRBD2. The DNA end is a closer match to TRBJ2-7, so the J assignment may be wrong. The CDR3 is 15 amino acids. From germline, CDR1 is ENHRY and CDR2 SYGVKD. CDR3 sequence (DNA): TGTGCCATCAGTGAATCTAGCGGGAGGATGTACGAGCAGTACTTC. Amino acids: CAISESSGRMYEQYF.

This clonotype was detected a few times. V gene TRBV29-1 combines with J gene TRBJ1-4; D gene uncertain. The CDR3 runs 13 residues. V was trimmed by 0 bases and J by 11 bases, leaving 13 bases between them. Looked up from germline, CDR1 is SQVTM and CDR2 is ANQGSEA. In DNA, the CDR3 is TGCAGCGTTGAAGACCGGTCCCCTGGGAAACTGTTTTTT. Translation gives CSVEDRSPGKLFF.

As regards this clonotype: A much bigger clone sits one base away, suggesting this may be a read error. The chain carries TRBV15 and TRBJ2-7, with D maybe TRBD2 (5 bases). The CDR3 covers 13 residues. The V end was cut by 3 bases, the J end by 0 bases, with 6 bases between. Per germline, CDR1 LNHNV and CDR2 YYDKDF (reference sequence). In nucleotides, the CDR3 is TGTGCCACCAGCAGCGGGAACTCCTACGAGCAGTACTTC. This codes for CATSSGNSYEQYF. The entire variable domain, with the rest obtained from reference TRBV15 and TRBJ2-7, is as follows: DAMVIQNPRYQVTQFGKPVTLSCSQTLNHNVMYWYQQKSSQAPKLLFHYYDKDFNNEADTPDNFQSRRPNTSFCFLDIRSPGLGDTAMYLCATSSGNSYEQYFGPGTRLTVT.

The chain employs TRBV12-3 or TRBV12-4 and TRBJ2-5; 7 bases agree with TRBD2. The DNA matches TRBJ2-1 better at its end, which makes the J call doubtful. The CDR3 length is 13 residues. CDR3 in amino acids: CASRLSGVNEQFF. In DNA form, the CDR3 reads TGTGCCAGCAGACTAAGCGGGGTAAATGAGCAGTTCTTC.

The chain has TRBV12-3 or TRBV12-4 and TRBJ2-3; perhaps TRBD1 as D (6 bases). V was trimmed by 6 bases and J by 15 bases, leaving 22 bases between them. This CDR3 has 13 residues. Here the CDR3 DNA reads TGTGCCAGCAGCGACAGGAGCACAGATGTGGAATATTTT. It is translated as CASSDRSTDVEYF.

The chain combines TRBV14 with TRBJ2-2; unclear D gene. V was cut by 4 bases and J by 1 base, with 10 bases left in between. Germline CDR1 and CDR2: SGHDN and FVKESK. The CDR3 contains 15 residues. In nucleotides, the CDR3 is TGTGCCAGCAGCCTCCATCTGGGGAACACCGGGGAGCTGTTTTTT. Protein sequence: CASSLHLGNTGELFF.

This clonotype was detected only a few times. The chain employs TRBV19 and TRBJ2-3; no clear D. Germline CDR1 LNHDA, CDR2 SQIVND (reference sequence). This CDR3 comprises 11 residues. Trimming cost V 3 bases and J 8 bases, with 6 bases left between them. CDR3 coding DNA: TGTGCCAGTAGTATGTTAGGTACGCAGTATTTT. Amino acid sequence: CASSMLGTQYF.

This clonotype was seen more than once but under ten times. The chain links TRBV20-1 to TRBJ2-5, with D possibly matching TRBD1 (5 bases). CDR3 length equals 14 residues. Trimming took off 7 bases at V and 0 bases at J, with 15 bases between the two ends. From germline, CDR1 is DFQATT and CDR2 SNEGSKA (reference sequence). The CDR3 here is CSVTQGTHQETQYF. Written as DNA, the CDR3 is TGCAGTGTCACGCAGGGAACCCACCAAGAGACCCAGTACTTC.

In its sample, this clonotype was seen a few times. V gene TRBV7-9 combines with J gene TRBJ2-5, with unresolved D. TRBJ2-7 explains the end of the DNA better; the J call may be wrong. CDR1 is SEHNR and CDR2 is FQNEAQ in the germline V gene (reference sequence). CDR3 length equals 13 residues. The CDR3 nucleotides read TGTGCCAGCAGCTTAGAGTACTCCTACGAGCAGTACTTC. Protein sequence: CASSLEYSYEQYF.